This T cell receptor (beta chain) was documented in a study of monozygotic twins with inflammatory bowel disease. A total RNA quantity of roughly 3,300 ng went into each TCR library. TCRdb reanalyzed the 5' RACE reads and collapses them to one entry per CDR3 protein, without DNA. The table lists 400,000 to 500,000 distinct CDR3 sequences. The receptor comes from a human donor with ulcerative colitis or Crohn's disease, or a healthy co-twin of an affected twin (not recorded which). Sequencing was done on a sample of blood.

The CDR3 loop reads CASRDRTGGTEAFF. The genes are TRBV6-2 or TRBV6-3 and TRBJ1-1; with no DNA, the TCRdb D assignment of TRBD1 cannot be verified. Germline CDR1 reads MNHEY; CDR2 reads SVGEGT. The CDR3 has 14 amino acids.